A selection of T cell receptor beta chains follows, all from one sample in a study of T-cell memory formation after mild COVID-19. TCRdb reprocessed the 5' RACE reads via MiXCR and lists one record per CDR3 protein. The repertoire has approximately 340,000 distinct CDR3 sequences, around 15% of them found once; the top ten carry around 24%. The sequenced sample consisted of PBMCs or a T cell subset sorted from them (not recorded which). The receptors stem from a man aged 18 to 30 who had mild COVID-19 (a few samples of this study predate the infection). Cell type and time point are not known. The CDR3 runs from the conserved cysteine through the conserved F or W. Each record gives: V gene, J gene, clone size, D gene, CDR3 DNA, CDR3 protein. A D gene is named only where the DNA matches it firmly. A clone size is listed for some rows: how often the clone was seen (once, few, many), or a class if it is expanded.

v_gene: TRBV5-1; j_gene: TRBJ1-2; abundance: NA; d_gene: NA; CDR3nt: TGCGCCAGCAGCTTGGCTCCTGACTCTAACTATGGCTACACCTTC; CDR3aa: CASSLAPDSNYGYTF
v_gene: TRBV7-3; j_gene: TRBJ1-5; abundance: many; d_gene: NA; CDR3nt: TGTGCCAGCAGCTTAACCAGTTTTGGGTCGGTTCATCAGCCCCAGCATTTT; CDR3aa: CASSLTSFGSVHQPQHF
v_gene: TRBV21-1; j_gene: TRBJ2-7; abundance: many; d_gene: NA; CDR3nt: TGTGCCAGCAGCAAAGGGTACTTC; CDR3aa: CASSKGYF
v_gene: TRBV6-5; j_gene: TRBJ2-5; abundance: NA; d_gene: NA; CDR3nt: TGTGCCAGCAGTTACCACCAGGGTCAAGAGACCCAGTACTTC; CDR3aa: CASSYHQGQETQYF
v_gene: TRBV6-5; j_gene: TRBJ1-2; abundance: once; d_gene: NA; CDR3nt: TGTGCCAGCAGTTACCAACAGGGCCTCGATGGCTACACCTTC; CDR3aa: CASSYQQGLDGYTF
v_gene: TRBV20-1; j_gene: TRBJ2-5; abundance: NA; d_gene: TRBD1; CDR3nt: TGCAGTGCTATTGACAGGGGTCGGACCCAGTACTTC; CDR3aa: CSAIDRGRTQYF
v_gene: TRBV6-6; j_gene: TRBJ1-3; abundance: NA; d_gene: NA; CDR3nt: TGTGCCAGCAGTCGGGTTTCTAGGGGGTCAGAAAACACCATATATTTT; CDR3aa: CASSRVSRGSENTIYF
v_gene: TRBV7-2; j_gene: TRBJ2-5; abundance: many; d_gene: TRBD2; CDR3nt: TGTGCCAGCAGCTTAAACGGGGGGGCCGGGGAGACCCAGTACTTC; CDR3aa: CASSLNGGAGETQYF
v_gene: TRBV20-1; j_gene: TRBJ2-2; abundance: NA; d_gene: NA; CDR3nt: TGCAGTGCCAGGGCCAGACTTCTGAACACCGGGGAGCTGTTTTTT; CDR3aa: CSARARLLNTGELFF
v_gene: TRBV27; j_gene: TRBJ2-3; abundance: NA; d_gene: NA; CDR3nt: TGTGCCAGCAGTTACAGGCTACCAAGCACAGATACGCAGTATTTT; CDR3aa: CASSYRLPSTDTQYF
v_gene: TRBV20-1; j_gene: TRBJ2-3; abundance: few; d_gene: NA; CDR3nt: TGCAGTGCCACTATCTTTAGCACAGATACGCAGTATTTT; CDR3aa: CSATIFSTDTQYF
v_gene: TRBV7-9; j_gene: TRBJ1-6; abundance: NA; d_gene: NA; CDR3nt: TGTGCCAGCAGCCCCCGGCGGGGGGGTTCACCCCTCCACTTT; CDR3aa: CASSPRRGGSPLHF
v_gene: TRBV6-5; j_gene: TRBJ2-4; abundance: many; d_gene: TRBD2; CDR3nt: TGTGCCAGCAGTGGACTAGATAACATTCAGTACTTC; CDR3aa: CASSGLDNIQYF
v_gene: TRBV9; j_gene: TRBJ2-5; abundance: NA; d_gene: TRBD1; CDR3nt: TGTGCCAGCAGCGTAGGTATGGGGAGACAGGGGGGAGCTGATCAAGAGACCCAGTACTTC; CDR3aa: CASSVGMGRQGGADQETQYF
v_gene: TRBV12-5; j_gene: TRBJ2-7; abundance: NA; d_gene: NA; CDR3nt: TGTGCTAGTGGTTGGGGACAAATCTCCTACGAGCAGTACTTC; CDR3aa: CASGWGQISYEQYF
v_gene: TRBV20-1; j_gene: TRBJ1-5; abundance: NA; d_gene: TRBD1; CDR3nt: TGCAGTGCTAGGGGTGGGACAGGGTATCAGCCCCAGCATTTT; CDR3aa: CSARGGTGYQPQHF
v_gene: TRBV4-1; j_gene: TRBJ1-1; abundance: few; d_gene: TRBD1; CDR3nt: TGCGCCAGCAGCCCAGTAGGTTGCAGGGGGCGCGGGGACCCTGAAGCTTTCTTT; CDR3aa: CASSPVGCRGRGDPEAFF
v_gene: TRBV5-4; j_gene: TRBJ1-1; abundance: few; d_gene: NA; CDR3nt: TGTGCCAGCAGCTTTTGGGACACCCGGAACACTGAAGCTTTCTTT; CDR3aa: CASSFWDTRNTEAFF
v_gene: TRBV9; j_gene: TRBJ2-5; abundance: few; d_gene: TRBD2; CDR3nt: TGTGCCAGCAGCGACTCTAGCGGCCGACAAGAGACCCAGTACTTC; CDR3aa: CASSDSSGRQETQYF
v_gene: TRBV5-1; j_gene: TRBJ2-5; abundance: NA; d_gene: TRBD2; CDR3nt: TGCGCCAGCAGCTTACTAGCGGGGGGAACCCTCAACCAAGAGACCCAGTACTTC; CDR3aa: CASSLLAGGTLNQETQYF
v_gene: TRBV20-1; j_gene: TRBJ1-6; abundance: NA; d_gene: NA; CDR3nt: TGCAGTGCTAGAGATGGTTCCCGGACGAGCTCCTATAATTCACCCCTCCACTTT; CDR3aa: CSARDGSRTSSYNSPLHF
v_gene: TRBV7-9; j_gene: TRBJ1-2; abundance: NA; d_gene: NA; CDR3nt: TGTGCCAGCAGCTTAGGACAGCGTGAAGGCTACACCTTC; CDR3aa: CASSLGQREGYTF
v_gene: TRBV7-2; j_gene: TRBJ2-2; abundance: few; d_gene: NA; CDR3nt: TGTGCCAGCAGCTGGGCTCCAGGGTACGGGGAGCTGTTTTTT; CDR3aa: CASSWAPGYGELFF
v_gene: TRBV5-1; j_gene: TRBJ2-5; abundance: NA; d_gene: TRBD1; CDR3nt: TGCGCCAGCAGGGGACGGGACAGGGCACAAGAGACCCAGTACTTC; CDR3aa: CASRGRDRAQETQYF
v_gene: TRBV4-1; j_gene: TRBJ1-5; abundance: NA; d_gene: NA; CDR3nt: TGCGCCAGCAGCCCGATGCCTCAGGGGTTTGGAAGCAATCAGCCCCAGCATTTT; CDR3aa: CASSPMPQGFGSNQPQHF
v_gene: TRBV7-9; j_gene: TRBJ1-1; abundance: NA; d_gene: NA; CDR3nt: TGTGCCAGCAGCTTAAGGGGGGAGATCACTGAAGCTTTCTTT; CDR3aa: CASSLRGEITEAFF
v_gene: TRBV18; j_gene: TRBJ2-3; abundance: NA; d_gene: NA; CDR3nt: TGTGCCAGCTCACCCCCGGAAGGGAGAACTACAGATACGCAGTATTTT; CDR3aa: CASSPPEGRTTDTQYF
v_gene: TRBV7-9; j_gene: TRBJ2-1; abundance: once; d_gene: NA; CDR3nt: TGTGCCAGCAGCTTACTGGGGGGGCCCAATGAGCAGTTCTTC; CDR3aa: CASSLLGGPNEQFF
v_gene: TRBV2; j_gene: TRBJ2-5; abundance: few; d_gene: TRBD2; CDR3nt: TGTGCCAGCAGTGAACTCCGGCTAGCGGGGGGGCAGGAGACCCAGTACTTC; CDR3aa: CASSELRLAGGQETQYF
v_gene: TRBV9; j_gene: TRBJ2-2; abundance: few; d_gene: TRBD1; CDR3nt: TGTGCCAGCACAGGACAGGTGGCCGGGGAGCTGTTTTTT; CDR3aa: CASTGQVAGELFF
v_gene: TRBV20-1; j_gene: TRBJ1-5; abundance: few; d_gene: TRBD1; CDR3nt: TGCAGTGCTAGTAGGGACAGTGCTAATCAGCCCCAGCATTTT; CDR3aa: CSASRDSANQPQHF
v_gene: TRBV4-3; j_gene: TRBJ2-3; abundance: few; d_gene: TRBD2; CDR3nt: TGCGCCAGCAGCCAAGATCCACTCCGTGGCGGGGGGAACACAGATACGCAGTATTTT; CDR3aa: CASSQDPLRGGGNTDTQYF
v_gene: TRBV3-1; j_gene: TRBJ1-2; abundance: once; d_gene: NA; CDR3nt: TGTGCCAGCAGCGAAGTGGCAACTAACTATGGCTACACCTTC; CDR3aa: CASSEVATNYGYTF
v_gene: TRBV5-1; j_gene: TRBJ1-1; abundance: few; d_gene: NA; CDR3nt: TGCGCCAGCAGCTTTCTGGGAATGAACACTGAAGCTTTCTTT; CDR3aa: CASSFLGMNTEAFF
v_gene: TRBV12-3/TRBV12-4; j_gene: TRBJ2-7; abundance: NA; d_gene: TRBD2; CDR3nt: TGTGCCAGCAGTCCGCATGCGGGGGGGCCCGACGAGCAGTACTTC; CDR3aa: CASSPHAGGPDEQYF
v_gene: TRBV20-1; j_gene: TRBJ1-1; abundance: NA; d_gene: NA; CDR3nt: TGCAGTGCGGGGGGGCAGAACACTGAAGCTTTCTTT; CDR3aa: CSAGGQNTEAFF
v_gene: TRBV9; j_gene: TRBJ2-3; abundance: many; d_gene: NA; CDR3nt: TGTGCCAGCAGCTCCTGGGTGGGGGATCAAGATACGCAGTATTTT; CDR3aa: CASSSWVGDQDTQYF
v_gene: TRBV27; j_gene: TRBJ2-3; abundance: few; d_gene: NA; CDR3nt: TGTGCCAGCAGTCGAATTACAGATACGCAGTATTTT; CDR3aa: CASSRITDTQYF
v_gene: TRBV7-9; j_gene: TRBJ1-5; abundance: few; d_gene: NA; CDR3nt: TGTGCCAGCAGCCCCATTGGGCCCCCGCAGCCCCAGCATTTT; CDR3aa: CASSPIGPPQPQHF
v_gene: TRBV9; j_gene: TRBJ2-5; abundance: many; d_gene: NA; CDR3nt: TGTGCCAGCAGCGTAGAGGGGGGCTGGCAGACCCAGTACTTC; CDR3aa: CASSVEGGWQTQYF
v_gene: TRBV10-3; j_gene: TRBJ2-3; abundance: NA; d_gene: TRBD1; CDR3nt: TGTGCCATCAGCTCAGGGGGAAGCACAGATACGCAGTATTTT; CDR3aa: CAISSGGSTDTQYF
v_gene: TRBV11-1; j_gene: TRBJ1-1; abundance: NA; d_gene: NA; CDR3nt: TGTGCCAGCAGCCTGCCGAAAAGGAACACTGAAGCTTTCTTT; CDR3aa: CASSLPKRNTEAFF
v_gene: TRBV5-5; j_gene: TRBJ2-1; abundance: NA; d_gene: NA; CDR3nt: TGTGCCAGCATTAAGGGGGGCTCCTACAATGAGCAGTTCTTC; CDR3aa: CASIKGGSYNEQFF
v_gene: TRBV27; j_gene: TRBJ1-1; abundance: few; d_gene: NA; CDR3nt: TGTGCCAGCAGTCCCAATATGCTTGAAGCTTTCTTT; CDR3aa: CASSPNMLEAFF
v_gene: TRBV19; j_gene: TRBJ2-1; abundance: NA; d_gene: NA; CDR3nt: TGTGCCAGTAGTATTGGGTGGACAGCCTACAATGAGCAGTTCTTC; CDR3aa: CASSIGWTAYNEQFF